This TCR beta chain was sequenced during a study of blood T cell repertoires in COVID-19. The overall study: COVID-19 samples from acute and convalescent phases originated in the United States, Italy and Spain. In each case, the material was cDNA or gDNA derived from T cells, B-cell-depleted T cells, or PBMCs.

This CDR3 region has 16 residues. The germline V and J ends were trimmed by 4 bases and 5 bases, with 19 bases remaining between them. Germline V gene sequence: CDR1 SGHRS, CDR2 YFSETQ. In the original processing: Reference gene primer amplification gave nucleated cell count estimates. Clones were read by immunoSEQ multiplex PCR, and TCRdb kept only the in-frame ones, dropping some. V and J calls plus clone size are reproduced from that table; the DNA served to infer D and trimming. The repertoire has approximately 61,000 clones, 88% of them found once; the top ten carry around a sixth. This TCR was sampled from a woman older than 75 with active COVID-19. The genes are TRBV5-1 and TRBJ2-1; a weak D match, TRBD2 (5 bases). The source material was peripheral blood. The CDR3 loop reads CASSRSGSTPDNEQFF. Written as DNA, the CDR3 is TGCGCCAGCAGCCGAAGCGGATCCACTCCTGACAATGAGCAGTTCTTC.